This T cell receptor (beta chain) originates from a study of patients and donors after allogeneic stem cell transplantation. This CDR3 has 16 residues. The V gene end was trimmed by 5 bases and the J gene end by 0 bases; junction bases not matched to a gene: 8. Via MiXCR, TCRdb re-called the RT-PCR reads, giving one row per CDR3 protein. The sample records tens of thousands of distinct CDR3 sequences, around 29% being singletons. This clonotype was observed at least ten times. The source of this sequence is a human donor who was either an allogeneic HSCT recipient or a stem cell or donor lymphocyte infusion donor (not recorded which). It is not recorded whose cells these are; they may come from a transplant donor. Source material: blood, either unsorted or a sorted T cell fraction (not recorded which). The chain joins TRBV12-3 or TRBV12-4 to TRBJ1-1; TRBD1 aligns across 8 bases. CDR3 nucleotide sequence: TGTGCCAGCAGTCCCCGGGACAGGTTTATGAACACTGAAGCTTTCTTT. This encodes CASSPRDRFMNTEAFF.